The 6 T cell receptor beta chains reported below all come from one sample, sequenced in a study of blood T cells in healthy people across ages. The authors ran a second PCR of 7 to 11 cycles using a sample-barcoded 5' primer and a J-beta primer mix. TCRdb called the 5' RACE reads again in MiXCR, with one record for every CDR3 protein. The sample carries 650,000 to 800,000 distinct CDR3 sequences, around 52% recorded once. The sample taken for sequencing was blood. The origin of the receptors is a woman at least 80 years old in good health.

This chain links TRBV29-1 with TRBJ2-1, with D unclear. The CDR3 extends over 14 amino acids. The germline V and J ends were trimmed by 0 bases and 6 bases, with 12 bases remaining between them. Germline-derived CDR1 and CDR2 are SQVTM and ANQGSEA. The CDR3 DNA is TGCAGCGTTGAAGATAGTTTTGGGCCCAATGAGCAGTTCTTC. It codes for CSVEDSFGPNEQFF.

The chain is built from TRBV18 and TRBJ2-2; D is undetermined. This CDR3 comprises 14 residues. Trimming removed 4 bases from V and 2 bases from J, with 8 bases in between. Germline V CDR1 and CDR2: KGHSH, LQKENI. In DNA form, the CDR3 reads TGTGCCAGCTCACAGGCAGGCAACACCGGGGAGCTGTTTTTT. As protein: CASSQAGNTGELFF.

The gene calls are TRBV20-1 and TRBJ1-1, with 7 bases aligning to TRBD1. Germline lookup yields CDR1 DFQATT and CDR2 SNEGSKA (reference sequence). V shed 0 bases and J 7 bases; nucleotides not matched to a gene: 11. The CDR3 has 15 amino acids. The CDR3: CSARDLGRGGIEAFF. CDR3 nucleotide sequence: TGCAGTGCTAGAGATCTGGGCAGGGGGGGGATTGAAGCTTTCTTT.

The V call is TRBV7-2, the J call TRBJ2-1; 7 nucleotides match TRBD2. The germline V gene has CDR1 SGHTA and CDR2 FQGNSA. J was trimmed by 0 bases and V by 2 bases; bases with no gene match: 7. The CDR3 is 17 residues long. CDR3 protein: CASSLSPGGSSYNEQFF. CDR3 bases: TGTGCCAGCAGCTTATCCCCCGGCGGGAGCTCCTACAATGAGCAGTTCTTC.

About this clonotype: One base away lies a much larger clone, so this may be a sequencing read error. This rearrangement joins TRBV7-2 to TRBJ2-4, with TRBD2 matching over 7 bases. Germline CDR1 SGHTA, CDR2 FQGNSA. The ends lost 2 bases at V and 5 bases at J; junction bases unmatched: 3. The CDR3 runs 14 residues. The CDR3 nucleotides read TGTGCCAGCAGCTTATGGGGGGGAGAAAACATTCAGTACTTC. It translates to CASSLWGGENIQYF.

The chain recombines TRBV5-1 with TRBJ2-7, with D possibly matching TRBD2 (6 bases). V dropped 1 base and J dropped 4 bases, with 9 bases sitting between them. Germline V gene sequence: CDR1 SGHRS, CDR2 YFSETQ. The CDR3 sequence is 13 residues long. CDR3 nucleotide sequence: TGCGCCAGCAGCTTGCGGGAGAGGTACGAGCAGTACTTC. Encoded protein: CASSLRERYEQYF.